This T cell receptor (beta chain) originates from a study of HIV-infected patients and healthy controls. CDR3 length equals 18 residues. Germline assignment: CDR1 LGHNA and CDR2 YSLEER. V was pared by 0 bases and J by 5 bases, with 8 bases of the junction left unmatched. In this sample, this clonotype turned up many times. Each CDR3 protein gets one entry after TCRdb re-called the 5' RACE reads with MiXCR. The table shows 50,000 to 80,000 distinct CDR3 sequences, with around 21% occurring only once. Material for sequencing was CD4+ T cells from blood. This rearrangement joins TRBV4-3 to TRBJ2-2; 11 bases are shared with TRBD1. The receptor was derived from a human donor in good health. The CDR3 loop reads CASSQDERRDRGTGELFF. The CDR3 DNA reads as TGCGCCAGCAGCCAAGACGAGAGGAGGGACAGGGGGACCGGGGAGCTGTTTTTT.